This T cell receptor (beta chain) was retrieved from a study of blood T cell repertoires in COVID-19. Assignment of participants to cohorts was predicated upon participant-reported clinical history. A PCR-confirmed or clinician-diagnosed COVID-19 case had contacted exposed participants within 2 weeks of entry. The assay was immunoSEQ multiplex PCR, and TCRdb's table has in-frame clones only and misses some. This table holds about 150,000 clones, about nine tenths found once. Losses at the gene ends were 4 bases for V and 3 bases for J; bases not matched to a gene: 6. The CDR3 is 14 residues long. CDR1 and CDR2 from the germline V gene are SGHRS and YFSETQ.

The sequence was collected from a woman between 40 and 50 years old who had been exposed to COVID-19. The chain uses TRBV5-1 and TRBJ1-2, with 7 bases that match TRBD1. Sequencing was done on a sample of PBMCs or T cells enriched from blood (not recorded which). The CDR3 protein is CASSLEQGHYGYTF. The CDR3 DNA reads as TGCGCCAGCAGCCTCGAACAGGGGCACTATGGCTACACCTTC.